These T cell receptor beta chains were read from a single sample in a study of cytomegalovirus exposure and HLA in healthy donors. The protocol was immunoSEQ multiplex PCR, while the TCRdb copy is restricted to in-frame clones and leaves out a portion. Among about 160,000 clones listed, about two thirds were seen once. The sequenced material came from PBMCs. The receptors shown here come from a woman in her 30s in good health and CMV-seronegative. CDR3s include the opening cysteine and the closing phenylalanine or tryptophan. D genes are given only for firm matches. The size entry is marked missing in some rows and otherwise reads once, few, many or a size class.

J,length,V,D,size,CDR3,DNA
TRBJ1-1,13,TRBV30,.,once,CACTLGLNTEAFF,TGTGCCTGCACTTTGGGACTCAACACTGAAGCTTTCTTT
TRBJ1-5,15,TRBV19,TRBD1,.,CASSMGRGRGQPQHF,TGTGCCAGTAGTATGGGTAGGGGGCGAGGTCAGCCCCAGCATTTT
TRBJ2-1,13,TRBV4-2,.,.,CASSHTQEDEQFF,TGTGCCAGCAGCCATACCCAGGAGGATGAGCAGTTCTTC
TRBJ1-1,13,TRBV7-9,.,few,CASSLEGTTVAFF,TGTGCCAGCAGCTTAGAGGGGACAACAGTGGCTTTCTTT
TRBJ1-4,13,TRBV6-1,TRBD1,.,CAGRGQTNEKLFF,TGTGCCGGCAGGGGGCAGACTAATGAAAAACTGTTTTTT
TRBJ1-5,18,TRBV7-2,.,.,CASSLRGAGADSNQPQHF,TGTGCCAGCAGCTTAAGGGGGGCGGGAGCCGATAGCAATCAGCCCCAGCATTTT
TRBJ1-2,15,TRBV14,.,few,CASSQDIGGGYGYTF,TGTGCCAGCAGCCAAGATATTGGGGGGGGATATGGCTACACCTTC
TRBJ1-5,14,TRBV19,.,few,CASNEKGSNQPQHF,TGTGCCAGCAACGAAAAGGGGAGCAATCAGCCCCAGCATTTT
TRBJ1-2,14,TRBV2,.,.,CASSWGGDLYGYTF,TGTGCCAGCAGTTGGGGAGGGGATCTCTATGGCTACACCTTC
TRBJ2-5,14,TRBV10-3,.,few,CAISAPGAKETQYF,TGTGCCATCAGTGCCCCAGGGGCCAAAGAGACCCAGTACTTC
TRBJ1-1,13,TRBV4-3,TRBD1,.,CASSQDRGRRAFF,TGCGCCAGCAGCCAAGACAGGGGGCGGCGAGCTTTCTTT
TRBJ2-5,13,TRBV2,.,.,CASSDFETRTQYF,TGTGCCAGCAGTGATTTCGAGACTCGGACCCAGTACTTC
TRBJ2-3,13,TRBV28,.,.,CASSLLLGDTQYF,TGTGCCAGCAGCCTCCTACTAGGAGATACGCAGTATTTT
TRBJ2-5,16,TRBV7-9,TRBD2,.,CASSLVGTSSQETQYF,TGTGCCAGCAGCTTAGTTGGGACTAGCAGCCAAGAGACCCAGTACTTC
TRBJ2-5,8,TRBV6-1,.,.,CASSGVHF,TGTGCCAGCAGCGGTGTACACTTC
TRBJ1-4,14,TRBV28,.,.,CASSDLGQGIELFF,TGTGCCAGCAGTGACTTAGGGCAGGGGATAGAACTGTTTTTT
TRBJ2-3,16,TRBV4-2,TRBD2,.,CASSQQLAGGVVTQYF,TGTGCCAGCAGCCAACAACTAGCGGGGGGGGTAGTTACGCAGTATTTT
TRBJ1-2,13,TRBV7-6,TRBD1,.,CASSRDRARGYTF,TGTGCCAGCAGCCGGGACAGGGCTCGTGGCTACACCTTC
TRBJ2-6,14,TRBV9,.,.,CASSASSGANVLTF,TGTGCCAGCAGCGCGAGCTCTGGGGCCAACGTCCTGACTTTC
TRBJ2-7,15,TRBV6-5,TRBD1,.,CASSYTGQGLYEQYF,TGTGCCAGCAGTTACACGGGACAGGGGCTGTACGAGCAGTACTTC
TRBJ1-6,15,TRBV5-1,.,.,CASSLGGGENSPLHF,TGCGCCAGCAGCTTGGGGGGAGGCGAGAATTCACCCCTCCACTTT
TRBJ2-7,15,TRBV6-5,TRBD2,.,CASGPGLAGDYEQYF,TGTGCCAGCGGACCGGGACTAGCGGGGGACTACGAGCAGTACTTC
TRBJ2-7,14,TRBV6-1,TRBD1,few,CASSGWTGGLEQYF,TGTGCCAGCAGTGGCTGGACAGGGGGCCTCGAGCAGTACTTC